Presented here are 5 T cell receptor beta chains from one specimen sequenced in a study of T-cell memory formation after mild COVID-19. TCRdb redid the calling of the 5' RACE reads with MiXCR, one entry per CDR3 protein. The profile shows approximately 250,000 distinct CDR3 sequences, roughly 15% of them singletons. The source material was PBMCs or a T cell subset sorted from them (not recorded which). The receptors come from an adult woman who had mild COVID-19 (a few samples of this study predate the infection). Cell type and time point are not known.

The sample holds a few counts of this clonotype. The V call is TRBV29-1, the J call TRBJ2-3, with TRBD2 matching over 12 bases. The germline V gene encodes CDR1 SQVTM and CDR2 ANQGSEA. The V and J ends lost 4 bases and 4 bases, in that order; junction bases with no gene match: 6. The CDR3 runs 15 residues. The CDR3, as DNA: TGCAGCGTTGCCGCGACTAGCGGGGGTTCAGATACGCAGTATTTT. It specifies CSVAATSGGSDTQYF.

This clonotype was seen a few times. The chain joins TRBV12-3 or TRBV12-4 to TRBJ1-3, with 7 nucleotides matching TRBD1. The junction had 11 bases not matched to a gene; V was cut back by 7 bases and J by 8 bases. The CDR3 loop spans 14 amino acids. CDR3 DNA sequence: TGTGCCAGCACCCTACAGGGGAGTAGGCACACCATATATTTT. Translating gives CASTLQGSRHTIYF.

This sequence joins TRBV5-1 and TRBJ2-3; 9 bases align to TRBD2. Germline CDR1 is SGHRS and CDR2 is YFSETQ. CDR3 size: 17 residues. J was trimmed by 2 bases and V by 2 bases; bases with no gene match: 9. The CDR3 here is CASSLGRGGHTTDTQYF. In nucleotides, the CDR3 is TGCGCCAGCAGCTTAGGGCGGGGGGGACATACCACAGATACGCAGTATTTT.

This clonotype was counted many times. The rearrangement uses TRBV4-3 and TRBJ2-1; perhaps TRBD2 as D (6 bases). The germline gives CDR1 LGHNA, CDR2 YSLEER. There are 15 residues in the CDR3. Trimming took off 0 bases at V and 4 bases at J, with 10 bases between the two ends. The CDR3 protein is CASSQERDSYNEQFF. CDR3 sequence (DNA): TGCGCCAGCAGCCAAGAGAGGGACTCTTACAATGAGCAGTTCTTC.

This clonotype was detected a few times. The rearrangement uses TRBV6-1 and TRBJ1-6; D is uncertain. CDR3 length: 12 residues. V was shortened by 3 bases and J by 9 bases, with 6 bases between the two germline ends. The germline gives CDR1 MNHNS, CDR2 SASEGT. The CDR3, as DNA: TGTGCCAGCAGTGAGGGAGTTTCACCCCTCCACTTT. Residues: CASSEGVSPLHF.